The entry below describes one T cell receptor beta chain. Antigen unknown. Possible read error: a much larger clone is one base away. Per the germline V gene, CDR1 is MNHEY and CDR2 is SVGAGI. This CDR3 region has 14 residues. Patients selected for sequencing had displayed CD8+CD57+ cell expansion by flow cytometry. This sample was included in a study of CD8+CD57+ T cells in acquired aplastic anemia. Template material for TCR beta VDJ and CDR3 profiling consisted of genomic DNA. TCRdb re-called the reads through MiXCR, storing one row per CDR3 protein. The profile covers 180,000 or so distinct CDR3 sequences, with 48% appearing a single time and about 1.8% taken by the ten largest. Whole-study findings and limits: The CD8+ Simpson's diversity of patients and controls was not significantly different. Overlap between patients and controls comprised roughly 30 CD8+ CDR3 sequences.

Sequencing input: sorted CD4+, CD8+, or CD8+CD57+ T cells (not recorded which) from PBMCs. This chain links TRBV6-5 with TRBJ2-1; D is possibly TRBD1 or TRBD2 (5 bases each). The sequence derives from a human donor with aplastic anemia. The CDR3 coding sequence is TGTGCCAGCAGTTACGGGACCTCCGACAATGAGCAGTCCTTC. Protein sequence: CASSYGTSDNEQSF.